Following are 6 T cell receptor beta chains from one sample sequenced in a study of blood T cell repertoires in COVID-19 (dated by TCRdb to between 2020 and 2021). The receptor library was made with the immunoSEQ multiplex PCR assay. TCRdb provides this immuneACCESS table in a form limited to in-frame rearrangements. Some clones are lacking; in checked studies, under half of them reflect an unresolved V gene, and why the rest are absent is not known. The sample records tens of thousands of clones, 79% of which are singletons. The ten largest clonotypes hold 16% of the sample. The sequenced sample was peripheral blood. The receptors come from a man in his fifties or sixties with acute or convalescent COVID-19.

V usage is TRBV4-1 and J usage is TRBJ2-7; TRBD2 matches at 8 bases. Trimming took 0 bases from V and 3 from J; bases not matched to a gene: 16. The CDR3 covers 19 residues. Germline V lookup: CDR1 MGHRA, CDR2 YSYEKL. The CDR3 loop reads CASSQDPLRLVAGLYEQYF. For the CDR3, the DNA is TGCGCCAGCAGCCAAGATCCTCTACGACTTGTAGCGGGGCTCTACGAGCAGTACTTC.

The CDR3 nucleotides read TGTGCCACCAGCACACGCACGGGAAGCACAGATACGCAGTATTTT. Translation: CATSTRTGSTDTQYF. V usage is TRBV15 and J usage is TRBJ2-3; a weak D match, TRBD2 (5 bases). The CDR3 is 15 residues long. The germline gives CDR1 LNHNV, CDR2 YYDKDF (reference sequence). The V end lost 4 bases, the J end lost 0 bases, and 11 bases lay between the germline ends.

DNA for the CDR3: TGTGCCAGCTCCCGGGGGGGGCTAAACGAGCAGTACTTC. This codes for CASSRGGLNEQYF. The genes are TRBV12-3 or TRBV12-4 and TRBJ2-7, with TRBD2 identical over 8 bases. The CDR3 consists of 13 residues. V was pared by 8 bases and J by 5 bases, with 8 bases of the junction left unmatched.

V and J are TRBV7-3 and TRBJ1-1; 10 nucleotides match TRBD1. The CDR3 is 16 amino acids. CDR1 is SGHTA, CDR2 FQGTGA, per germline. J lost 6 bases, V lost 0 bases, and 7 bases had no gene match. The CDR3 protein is CASSLTAGTGVPEAFF. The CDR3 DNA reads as TGTGCCAGCAGCTTAACGGCCGGGACAGGGGTGCCTGAAGCTTTCTTT.

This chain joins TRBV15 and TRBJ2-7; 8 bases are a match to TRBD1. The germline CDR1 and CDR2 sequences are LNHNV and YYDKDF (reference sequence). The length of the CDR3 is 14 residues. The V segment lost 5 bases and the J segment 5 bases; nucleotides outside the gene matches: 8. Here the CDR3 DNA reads TGTGCCACCAGCGGTGGACAGGGAGAAGACGAGCAGTACTTC. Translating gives CATSGGQGEDEQYF.

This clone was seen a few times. CDR3 DNA: TGTGCCACCAGTGACTTGGGGCAGGGGATCACCGGGGAGCTGTTTTTT. Protein: CATSDLGQGITGELFF. This rearrangement joins TRBV24-1 to TRBJ2-2; weak D call: TRBD1 (6 bases). CDR3 length equals 16 residues. Trimming took 4 bases from V and 4 from J, leaving 15 bases between them. Germline CDR1 reads KGHDR; CDR2 reads SFDVKD.